In this sample, the clone carrying this T cell receptor (beta chain) turned up once. Time point noted: cycle 4 day 1 (C4D1), after more than five weeks of nivolumab. In every patient, relapse followed autologous stem cell transplantation, while exposure to brentuximab vedotin differed. This sample stems from a study of PD-1 blockade in classical Hodgkin lymphoma. Study context: Nivolumab 3 mg/kg was given intravenously every 2 weeks.

Germline loops: CDR1 LNHNV, CDR2 YYDKDF (reference sequence). This CDR3 has 14 amino acids. With V trimmed by 8 bases and J by 1 base, 2 bases remained unmatched. Measured with immunoSEQ multiplex PCR; TCRdb has only the in-frame clones, and not every one. This table holds under 40,000 clones, about four fifths found once. This TCR was recovered from a human donor with classical Hodgkin lymphoma. The chain recombines TRBV15 with TRBJ2-2, with TRBD1 identical over 9 bases. Specimen: peripheral blood mononuclear cells (PBMCs), collected before the fourth cycle of nivolumab. CDR3 sequence: CATRDRVNTGELFF. DNA of the CDR3: TGTGCCACCCGGGACAGGGTGAACACCGGGGAGCTGTTTTTT.